This T cell receptor (beta chain) is drawn from a study of pediatric ulcerative colitis. In germline, CDR1 is ENHRY, CDR2 SYGVKD. V lost 7 bases and J 3 bases, leaving 12 bases between the germline ends. CDR3 size: 14 residues. Produced via immunoSEQ multiplex PCR; TCRdb's table is partial and in-frame only. In the table there are 5,000 or so clones, roughly 90% of which are singletons. The sample taken for sequencing was blood. The receptor was isolated from a girl between 5 and 17 years old who was a control in a study of pediatric ulcerative colitis. The chain links TRBV10-3 to TRBJ2-2; possibly TRBD1 or TRBD2 for D (5 bases each). CDR3 DNA sequence: TGTGCCATCAAAAAGGGGACGGACACCGGGGAGCTGTTTTTT. This gives the protein CAIKKGTDTGELFF.